This T cell receptor (beta chain) was sequenced in a study of cytomegalovirus exposure and HLA in healthy donors. Study conclusions and caveats: Some TCR beta chains (over 150 of them) were listed as cytomegalovirus-associated.

Trimming shortened V by 3 bases and J by 7 bases, and 12 bases separated the two germline ends. CDR3 size: 13 residues. The germline V gene has CDR1 MNHEY and CDR2 SMNVEV (reference sequence). Both 60 Vbeta primers and 13 Jbeta primers went into the PCR. TCRdb's table, derived via immunoSEQ multiplex PCR, lists solely in-frame clones and lacks some. The profile shows about 110,000 clones, about four fifths of them singletons. This clone was seen just once. Its specificity is not known. Within the sample, other DNA sequences also encode this same CDR3. The gene calls are TRBV27 and TRBJ1-1; TRBD1 is a possible D gene (5 bases). Sequencing was performed on PBMCs. This receptor was identified in a man aged 25 to 45 in good health and CMV-seropositive. This chain's CDR3 is CASSFPGGFEAFF. In DNA form, the CDR3 reads TGTGCCAGCAGTTTCCCCGGGGGTTTTGAAGCTTTCTTT.